These 30 T cell receptor beta chains originate from one sample sequenced in a study of Tregs in tolerant kidney transplant recipients. Clones were read by immunoSEQ multiplex PCR, and TCRdb kept only the in-frame ones, dropping some. The repertoire includes roughly 69,000 clones, 70% to 90% of them detected once, and around 0.38% sits in the top ten. The source material was CD4+ T cells from blood, sampled before the transplant. These receptors originate from a human donor who received a combined kidney and bone marrow transplant.

The chain recombines TRBV7-2 with TRBJ1-2; a weak D match, TRBD1 (6 bases). CDR1 and CDR2 from the germline V gene are SGHTA and FQGNSA. This CDR3 spans 13 amino acids. Deletions cut 4 bases from V and 8 bases from J, with 14 bases between. CDR3 loop: CASSSQTGGGYTF. The CDR3 bases are TGTGCCAGCAGCTCGCAGACAGGAGGAGGCTACACCTTC.

The chain carries TRBV7-2 and TRBJ2-6; D gene uncertain. V lost 0 bases to trimming and J lost 0 bases, with 9 bases between them. In germline, CDR1 is SGHTA, CDR2 FQGNSA. The CDR3 extends over 17 amino acids. The CDR3, as DNA: TGTGCCAGCAGCTTAGCCCTATTCAACTCTGGGGCCAACGTCCTGACTTTC. Protein product: CASSLALFNSGANVLTF.

The rearrangement joins TRBV7-2 to TRBJ1-1; unclear D gene. V gave up 0 bases and J gave up 6 bases, with 8 bases separating them. The germline V gene has CDR1 SGHTA and CDR2 FQGNSA. The CDR3 covers 13 residues. CDR3 amino acids: CASSLAWQPEAFF. The CDR3 nucleotides read TGTGCCAGCAGCTTAGCGTGGCAACCTGAAGCTTTCTTT.

V usage is TRBV6-5 and J usage is TRBJ2-7; D gene uncertain. Germline CDR1 is MNHEY and CDR2 is SVGAGI. V was trimmed by 6 bases and J by 5 bases, leaving 17 bases between them. The CDR3 has 14 residues. CDR3 protein: CASSPSKFANEQYF. CDR3 nucleotide sequence: TGTGCCAGCAGCCCGTCAAAATTTGCGAACGAGCAGTACTTC.

V and J are TRBV11-2 and TRBJ2-3, with 10 nucleotides matching TRBD2. The V gene end was trimmed by 2 bases and the J gene end by 6 bases; junction bases not matched to a gene: 5. This CDR3 is 15 amino acids long. Per germline, CDR1 SGHAT and CDR2 FQNNGV. CDR3 nucleotide sequence: TGTGCCAGCAGCTTATTAGCGGGAGGTCGTGATACGCAGTATTTT. Its protein is CASSLLAGGRDTQYF.

The V call is TRBV5-6, the J call TRBJ1-5; D is perhaps TRBD1 (6 bases). This CDR3 contains 15 residues. V lost 1 base to trimming and J lost 2 bases, with 10 bases between them. Germline-derived CDR1 and CDR2 are SGHDT and YYEEEE. The DNA for the CDR3 is TGTGCCAGCAGCTTGTGGAGGACAGGCAATCAGCCCCAGCATTTT. Residues: CASSLWRTGNQPQHF.

J is TRBJ2-3 and V is TRBV20-1; D is perhaps TRBD2 (5 bases). The germline CDR1 and CDR2 sequences are DFQATT and SNEGSKA (reference sequence). V lost 7 bases and J 6 bases, leaving 11 bases between the germline ends. This CDR3 is built from 11 residues. The CDR3 coding sequence is TGCAGTGGTGCTAGCCACGATACGCAGTATTTT. Translating gives CSGASHDTQYF.

Written as DNA, the CDR3 is TGTGCCAGCAGTGTGGTGGGGGGTGGGAACATTCAGTACTTC. Translated: CASSVVGGGNIQYF. The rearrangement links TRBV2 to TRBJ2-4; possible D gene TRBD2, 6 bases. Germline CDR1 is SNHLY and CDR2 is FYNNEI. Trimming removed 4 bases from V and 7 bases from J, with 14 bases in between. There are 14 residues in the CDR3.

The chain carries TRBV10-1 and TRBJ2-3; 11 nucleotides match TRBD2. Per the germline V gene, CDR1 is WNHNN and CDR2 is SYGVQD (reference sequence). The CDR3 sequence is 18 residues long. After removal of 4 bases from V and 6 bases from J, the junction contained 15 bases not matched to a gene. Written as DNA, the CDR3 is TGCGCCAGCAGTGTACTAGCGGGAGTACAAGGCACGGGGGATACGCAGTATTTT. As protein: CASSVLAGVQGTGDTQYF.

V is TRBV21-1 and J is TRBJ2-1; TRBD2 is taken as the D call from the table, unchecked against the DNA. TRBV21-1 is deemed a pseudogene. The CDR3 sequence is 13 residues long. CDR3 bases: TGTGCCAGCAGCATCCGTACCGGGAATGAGCAGTTCTTC. It specifies CASSIRTGNEQFF.

V gene TRBV19 combines with J gene TRBJ2-2, with TRBD2 matching 13 bases. V lost 10 bases, J lost 7 bases, and 6 bases stayed unmatched. This CDR3 spans 14 amino acids. Germline V gives CDR1 LNHDA, CDR2 SQIVND (reference sequence). The CDR3 here is CATTSGRAGGELFF. The CDR3 bases are TGTGCCACCACTAGCGGGAGGGCCGGCGGGGAGCTGTTTTTT. The full variable domain, with the rest looked up from reference TRBV19 and TRBJ2-2, is DGGITQSPKYLFRKEGQNVTLSCEQNLNHDAMYWYRQDPGQGLRLIYYSQIVNDFQKGDIAEGYSVSREKKESFPLTVTSAQKNPTAFYLCATTSGRAGGELFFGEGSRLTVL.

The chain is built from TRBV18 and TRBJ2-1; 9 nucleotides align to TRBD1. CDR1 and CDR2 (germline): KGHSH, LQKENI. The CDR3 is made up of 13 amino acids. J was trimmed by 8 bases and V by 3 bases; bases with no gene match: 2. The CDR3 region is CASSPGTGHEQFF. CDR3 coding DNA: TGTGCCAGCTCACCCGGGACAGGGCATGAGCAGTTCTTC.

This chain connects TRBV30 to TRBJ2-7; possibly TRBD1 for D (5 bases). In germline, CDR1 is GTSNPN, CDR2 SVGIG (reference sequence). The V gene lost 3 bases and the J gene lost 5 bases, with 20 bases spanning the gap. The CDR3 extends over 15 amino acids. For the CDR3, the DNA is TGTGCCTGGAGCGCCGCCCAGACAGTCTCGGACGAGCAGTACTTC. Its protein product is CAWSAAQTVSDEQYF.

The chain joins TRBV7-3 to TRBJ2-1, with TRBD1 matching 10 bases. Looked up from germline, CDR1 is SGHTA and CDR2 is FQGTGA. CDR3 length: 17 amino acids. V was pared by 6 bases and J by 6 bases, with 14 bases of the junction left unmatched. CDR3 protein: CASSPDRGRRAVNEQFF. In DNA form, the CDR3 reads TGTGCCAGCAGTCCTGACAGGGGGCGGCGGGCGGTCAATGAGCAGTTCTTC.

The V and J genes are TRBV29-1 and TRBJ1-1, with TRBD1 identical over 8 bases. V lost 6 bases to trimming and J lost 0 bases; unmatched junction nucleotides: 3. Per the germline V gene, CDR1 is SQVTM and CDR2 is ANQGSEA. This CDR3 comprises 13 residues. The CDR3 region is CSVRTGLNTEAFF. The CDR3, as DNA: TGCAGCGTCCGGACAGGGCTGAACACTGAAGCTTTCTTT.

This chain joins TRBV5-4 and TRBJ2-1; 7 positions match TRBD2. The germline V gene encodes CDR1 SGHNT and CDR2 YYREEE (reference sequence). Losses at the gene ends were 4 bases for V and 0 bases for J; bases not matched to a gene: 7. The CDR3 sequence is 16 residues long. CDR3 nucleotide sequence: TGTGCCAGCAGCCACGCGGGAGTATTCTCCTACAATGAGCAGTTCTTC. It encodes CASSHAGVFSYNEQFF.

Written as DNA, the CDR3 is TGTGCCAGCAGCTTAGCGACAGTTAGTGGAAGAAACACCATATATTTT. Residues: CASSLATVSGRNTIYF. J is TRBJ1-3 and V is TRBV7-2; D is perhaps TRBD1 (5 bases). CDR1 and CDR2 (germline): SGHTA, FQGNSA. The ends were cut back, 0 bases at V and 5 bases at J, with 14 bases in the middle. This CDR3 is 16 amino acids long.

The chain carries TRBV29-1 and TRBJ2-1; 13 bases fit TRBD2. The ends lost 1 base at V and 1 base at J; junction bases unmatched: 4. This CDR3 has 17 residues. In germline, CDR1 is SQVTM, CDR2 ANQGSEA. CDR3 in DNA: TGCAGCGTTGAAGGGACTAGCGGGAGTAGGTCCTACAATGAGCAGTTCTTC. This translates into CSVEGTSGSRSYNEQFF.

The chain links TRBV19 to TRBJ2-1; 10 bases line up with TRBD2. V trimming: 5 bases; J trimming: 5 bases; junction bases outside the gene matches: 6. The germline V gene has CDR1 LNHDA and CDR2 SQIVND (reference sequence). The CDR3 totals 15 residues. The CDR3 DNA follows: TGTGCCAGTAGTGACGGACTAGCGGAGCACAATGAGCAGTTCTTC. It is translated as CASSDGLAEHNEQFF.

V gene TRBV18 combines with J gene TRBJ1-2; the D is unclear. The germline CDR1 and CDR2 sequences are KGHSH and LQKENI. The CDR3 consists of 17 residues. V lost 4 bases and J lost 7, with 25 bases in between. The chain's CDR3 is CASSRGPSGEAVGGYTF. CDR3 in DNA: TGTGCCAGCTCACGCGGCCCGTCCGGGGAGGCCGTAGGTGGCTACACCTTC.

V is TRBV5-1 and J is TRBJ2-1; D possibly corresponds to TRBD1 (6 bases). The CDR3 covers 15 residues. Trimming cost V 0 bases and J 6 bases, with 13 bases left between them. Germline loops: CDR1 SGHRS, CDR2 YFSETQ. CDR3 nucleotide sequence: TGCGCCAGCAGCTTGGCCCCAGGGGAGTTCAATGAGCAGTTCTTC. It encodes CASSLAPGEFNEQFF.

This chain uses TRBV7-8 with TRBJ1-2; 7 bases match TRBD1. Germline CDR1 and CDR2: SGHVS and FQNEAQ. This CDR3 is built from 17 residues. The V segment lost 4 bases and the J segment 2 bases; nucleotides outside the gene matches: 13. CDR3 coding DNA: TGTGCCAGCAGCTCAACATACTCGGGACAGAGGAACTATGGCTACACCTTC. Protein: CASSSTYSGQRNYGYTF.

This sequence joins TRBV27 and TRBJ1-2; a weak D match, TRBD1 (6 bases). Germline values: CDR1 MNHEY, CDR2 SMNVEV (reference sequence). V dropped 5 bases and J dropped 5 bases, with 9 bases sitting between them. This CDR3 has 12 residues. CDR3 sequence reads: CASSPGAYGYTF. DNA of the CDR3: TGTGCCAGCAGTCCAGGGGCGTATGGCTACACCTTC.

The V call is TRBV6-1, the J call TRBJ1-5; D gene uncertain. The CDR3 spans 13 residues. Germline V CDR1 and CDR2: MNHNS, SASEGT. V shed 0 bases and J shed 4 bases, with 4 bases lying between them. For the CDR3, the DNA is TGTGCCAGCAGTGAAGCTCAGAATCAGCCCCAGCATTTT. Translating gives CASSEAQNQPQHF.

The chain uses TRBV7-2 and TRBJ2-3; the D gene is possibly TRBD2 (6 bases). CDR3 size: 17 residues. The V end was cut by 1 base, the J end by 0 bases, with 14 bases between. Germline V gene lookup returns CDR1 SGHTA and CDR2 FQGNSA. The CDR3 here is CASSLDVGGTSTDTQYF. In nucleotides, the CDR3 is TGTGCCAGCAGCTTAGACGTGGGGGGAACTAGCACAGATACGCAGTATTTT. The complete variable domain, with remaining parts taken from reference TRBV7-2 and TRBJ2-3, reads GAGVSQSPSNKVTEKGKDVELRCDPISGHTALYWYRQSLGQGLEFLIYFQGNSAPDKSGLPSDRFSAERTGGSVSTLTIQRTQQEDSAVYLCASSLDVGGTSTDTQYFGPGTRLTVL.

The chain is built from TRBV29-1 and TRBJ2-7; 11 positions agree with TRBD2. The CDR3 length is 13 residues. CDR1 and CDR2 (germline): SQVTM, ANQGSEA. V dropped 6 bases and J dropped 3; count of bases not matched to a gene: 4. The CDR3 loop is CSVRLAGIYEQYF. CDR3 nucleotides: TGCAGCGTCCGACTAGCGGGGATCTACGAGCAGTACTTC.

In the case of this clone: One junction end does not reproduce the germline sequence, and a read error may be involved. The chain combines TRBV28 with TRBJ2-1; 7 nucleotides match TRBD1. The CDR3 loop spans 11 amino acids. Germline V gene data show CDR1 as MDHEN and CDR2 as SYDVKM. Written as DNA, the CDR3 is TGTGCCAGCAGTACGCGACAGGGTAAAGTCTTC. This sequence encodes CASSTRQGKVF.

The rearrangement joins TRBV5-1 to TRBJ1-3; no firm D call. The germline V and J ends were trimmed by 3 bases and 0 bases, with 13 bases remaining between them. The CDR3 sequence is 16 residues long. Germline V gene sequence: CDR1 SGHRS, CDR2 YFSETQ. CDR3 sequence (DNA): TGCGCCAGCAGCTCGGGTGTTAGTGTCTCTGGAAACACCATATATTTT. The encoded protein is CASSSGVSVSGNTIYF.

The J gene is TRBJ2-5, the V gene TRBV6-1, with D hard to call. V lost 3 bases to trimming and J lost 5 bases, with 13 bases between them. The germline gives CDR1 MNHNS, CDR2 SASEGT. The CDR3 runs 14 residues. The CDR3 region is CASSEGPRLETQYF. CDR3 in DNA: TGTGCCAGCAGTGAGGGCCCTCGGTTGGAGACCCAGTACTTC.

The chain carries TRBV28 and TRBJ1-2, with a tentative D call TRBD1 (6 bases). Trimming left V 1 base short and J 6 bases short, with 12 bases between. This CDR3 has 14 residues. Germline CDR1 reads MDHEN; CDR2 reads SYDVKM. The CDR3 loop is CASSLYGRGDGYTF. The CDR3 nucleotides read TGTGCCAGCAGTTTATATGGCAGGGGTGATGGCTACACCTTC.